This TCR beta chain was sequenced in a study of blood T cell repertoires in COVID-19. Looked up from germline, CDR1 is SGHRS and CDR2 is YFSETQ. CDR3 size: 13 residues. V lost 6 bases to trimming and J lost 5 bases, with 14 bases between them. The protocol was immunoSEQ multiplex PCR, while the TCRdb copy is restricted to in-frame clones and leaves out a portion. The data contain roughly 74,000 clones, about 91% of them seen just once; the ten biggest clones take up 1.5% to 2.5%. The receptor's source is a woman older than 75 with active or convalescent COVID-19. The chain couples TRBV5-1 to TRBJ2-5; D may be TRBD2 (6 bases). Sequenced material: peripheral blood. CDR3 region: CASTPGSGETQYF. The CDR3 DNA follows: TGCGCCAGCACGCCCGGGAGCGGGGAGACCCAGTACTTC.